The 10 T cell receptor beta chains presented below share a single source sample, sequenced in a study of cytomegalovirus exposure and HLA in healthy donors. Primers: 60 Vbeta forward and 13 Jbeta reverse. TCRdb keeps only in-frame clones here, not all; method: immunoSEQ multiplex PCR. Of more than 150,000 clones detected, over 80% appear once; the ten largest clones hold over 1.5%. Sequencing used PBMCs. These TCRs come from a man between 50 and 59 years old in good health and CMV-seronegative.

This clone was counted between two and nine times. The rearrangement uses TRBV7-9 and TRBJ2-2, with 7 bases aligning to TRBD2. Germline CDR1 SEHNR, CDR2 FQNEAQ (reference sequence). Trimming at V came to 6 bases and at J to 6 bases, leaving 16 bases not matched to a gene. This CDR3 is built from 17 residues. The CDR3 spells CASRGGLAGLGAGELFF. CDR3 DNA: TGTGCCAGCAGGGGCGGCTTAGCGGGCCTTGGGGCCGGGGAGCTGTTTTTT.

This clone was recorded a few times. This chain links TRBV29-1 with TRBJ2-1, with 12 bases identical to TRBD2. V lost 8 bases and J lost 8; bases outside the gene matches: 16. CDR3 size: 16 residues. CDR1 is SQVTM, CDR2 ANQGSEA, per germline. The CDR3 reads CSPLILAGGGPDEQFF. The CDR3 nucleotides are TGCAGCCCCCTCATACTAGCGGGAGGAGGTCCAGATGAGCAGTTCTTC.

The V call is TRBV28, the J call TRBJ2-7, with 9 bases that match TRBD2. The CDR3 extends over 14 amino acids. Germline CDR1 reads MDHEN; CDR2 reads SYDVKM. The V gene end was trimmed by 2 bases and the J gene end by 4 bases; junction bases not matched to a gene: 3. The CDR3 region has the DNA TGTGCCAGCAGTTTAGTTGCGGGAGGGTACGAGCAGTACTTC. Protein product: CASSLVAGGYEQYF. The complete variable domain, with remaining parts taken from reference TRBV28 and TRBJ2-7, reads DVKVTQSSRYLVKRTGEKVFLECVQDMDHENMFWYRQDPGLGLRLIYFSYDVKMKEKGDIPEGYSVSREKKERFSLILESASTNQTSMYLCASSLVAGGYEQYFGPGTRLTVT.

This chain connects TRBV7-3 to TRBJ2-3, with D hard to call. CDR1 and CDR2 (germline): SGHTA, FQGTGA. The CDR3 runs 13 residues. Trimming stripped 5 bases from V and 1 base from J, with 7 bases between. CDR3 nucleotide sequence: TGTGCCAGCAGCCCCCGAGGCACAGATACGCAGTATTTT. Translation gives CASSPRGTDTQYF.

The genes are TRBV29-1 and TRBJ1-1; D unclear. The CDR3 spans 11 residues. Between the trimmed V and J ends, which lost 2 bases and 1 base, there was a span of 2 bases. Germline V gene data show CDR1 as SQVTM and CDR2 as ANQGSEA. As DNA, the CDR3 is TGCAGCGTTGAACAGAACACTGAAGCTTTCTTT. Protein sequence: CSVEQNTEAFF.

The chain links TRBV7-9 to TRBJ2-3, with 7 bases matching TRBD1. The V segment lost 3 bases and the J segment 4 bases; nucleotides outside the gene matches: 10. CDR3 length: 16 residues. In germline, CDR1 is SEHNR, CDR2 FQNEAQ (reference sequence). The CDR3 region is CASSLRGQDRADTQYF. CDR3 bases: TGTGCCAGCAGCTTGAGGGGGCAGGACCGGGCAGATACGCAGTATTTT.

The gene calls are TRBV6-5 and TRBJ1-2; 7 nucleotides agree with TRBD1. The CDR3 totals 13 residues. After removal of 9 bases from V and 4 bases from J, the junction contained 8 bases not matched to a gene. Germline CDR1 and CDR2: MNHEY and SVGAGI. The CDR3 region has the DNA TGTGCCAGTAAGACAGGGCAGGGCTATGGCTACACCTTC. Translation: CASKTGQGYGYTF.

This CDR3 reads CASSLTGGGMANEKLFF. DNA of the CDR3: TGCGCCAGCAGCCTGACAGGGGGCGGGATGGCTAATGAAAAACTGTTTTTT. V is TRBV4-3 and J is TRBJ1-4, with 10 bases lining up with TRBD1. The CDR3 spans 17 residues. Trimming removed 4 bases from V and 3 bases from J; junction bases left unmatched: 8. Germline-derived CDR1 and CDR2 are LGHNA and YSLEER.

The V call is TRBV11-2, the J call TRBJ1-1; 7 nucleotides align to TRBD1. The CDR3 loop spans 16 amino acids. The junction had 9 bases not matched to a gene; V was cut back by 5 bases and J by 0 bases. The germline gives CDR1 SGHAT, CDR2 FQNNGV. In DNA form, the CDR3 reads TGTGCCAGCAGCCCACGGTCAGGGGGACTGAACACTGAAGCTTTCTTT. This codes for CASSPRSGGLNTEAFF. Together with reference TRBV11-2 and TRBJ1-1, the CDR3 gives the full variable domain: EAGVAQSPRYKIIEKRQSVAFWCNPISGHATLYWYQQILGQGPKLLIQFQNNGVVDDSQLPKDRFSAERLKGVDSTLKIQPAKLEDSAVYLCASSPRSGGLNTEAFFGQGTRLTVV.

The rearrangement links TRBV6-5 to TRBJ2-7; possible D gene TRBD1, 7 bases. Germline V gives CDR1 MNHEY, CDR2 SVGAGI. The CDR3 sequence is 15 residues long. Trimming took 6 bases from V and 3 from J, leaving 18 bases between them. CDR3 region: CASRTRGTAYYEQYF. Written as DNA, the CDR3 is TGTGCCAGCAGAACTCGCGGGACAGCCTACTACGAGCAGTACTTC.